This T cell receptor (beta chain) was sequenced for a study of blood T cell repertoires in COVID-19. Study-wide context: The United States, Italy and Spain were the sources of the acute and convalescent COVID-19 samples.

CDR3 length: 16 amino acids. Germline CDR1 and CDR2: MDHEN and SYDVKM. Unmatched junction bases numbered 6, after V lost 3 bases and J lost 1 base. In the source study's methods: Amplifying reference gene primers gave estimates of nucleated cell counts. The repertoire was sequenced with immunoSEQ multiplex PCR; TCRdb's copy has only in-frame clones and lacks some. V and J calls and clone size are given by that table; D and trimming were obtained from the DNA. This sample yields approximately 400,000 clones, of which 88% are seen a single time; 0.9% to 1.5% belongs to the top ten. Recruits, aged roughly 18 to 89 years, lived in under 25 US areas.

The chain carries TRBV28 and TRBJ1-1; TRBD1 aligns across 9 bases. Sequenced input: PBMCs or T cells enriched from blood (not recorded which). The sequence came from a woman between 18 and 30 years old who had recovered from COVID-19. The CDR3 coding sequence is TGTGCCAGCAGTTTCCAGGACAGGGGACAGAACACTGAAGCTTTCTTT. Its translation: CASSFQDRGQNTEAFF. Variable domain in full (rest from reference TRBV28 and TRBJ1-1): DVKVTQSSRYLVKRTGEKVFLECVQDMDHENMFWYRQDPGLGLRLIYFSYDVKMKEKGDIPEGYSVSREKKERFSLILESASTNQTSMYLCASSFQDRGQNTEAFFGQGTRLTVV.